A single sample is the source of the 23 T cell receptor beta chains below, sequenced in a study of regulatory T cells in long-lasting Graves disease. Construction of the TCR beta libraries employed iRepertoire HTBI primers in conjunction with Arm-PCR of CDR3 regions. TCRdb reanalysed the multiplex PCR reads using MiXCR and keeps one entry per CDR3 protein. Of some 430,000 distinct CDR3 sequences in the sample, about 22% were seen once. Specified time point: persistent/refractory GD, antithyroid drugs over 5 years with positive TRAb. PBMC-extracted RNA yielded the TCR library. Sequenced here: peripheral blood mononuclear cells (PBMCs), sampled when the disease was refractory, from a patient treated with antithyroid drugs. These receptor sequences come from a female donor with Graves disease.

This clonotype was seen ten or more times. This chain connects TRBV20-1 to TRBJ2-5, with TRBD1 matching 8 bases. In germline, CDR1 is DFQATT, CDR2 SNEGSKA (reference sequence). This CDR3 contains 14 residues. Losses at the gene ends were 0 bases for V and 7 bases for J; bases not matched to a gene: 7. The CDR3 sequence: CSARDQGAAGTQYF. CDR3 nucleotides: TGCAGTGCTAGAGATCAGGGGGCCGCCGGGACCCAGTACTTC.

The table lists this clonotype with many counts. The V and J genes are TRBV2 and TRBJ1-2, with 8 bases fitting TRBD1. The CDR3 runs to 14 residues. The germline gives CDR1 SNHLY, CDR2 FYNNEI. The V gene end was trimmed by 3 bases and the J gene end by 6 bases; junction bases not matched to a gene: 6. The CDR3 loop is CASSETGAVDGYTF. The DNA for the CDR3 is TGTGCCAGCAGTGAGACAGGGGCGGTGGATGGCTACACCTTC.

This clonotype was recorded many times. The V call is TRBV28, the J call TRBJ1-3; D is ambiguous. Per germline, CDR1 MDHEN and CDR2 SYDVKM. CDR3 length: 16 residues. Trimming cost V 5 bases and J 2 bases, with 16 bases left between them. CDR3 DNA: TGTGCCAGCAGTGACATCGGACCCTCGGCTGGAAACACCATATATTTT. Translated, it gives CASSDIGPSAGNTIYF.

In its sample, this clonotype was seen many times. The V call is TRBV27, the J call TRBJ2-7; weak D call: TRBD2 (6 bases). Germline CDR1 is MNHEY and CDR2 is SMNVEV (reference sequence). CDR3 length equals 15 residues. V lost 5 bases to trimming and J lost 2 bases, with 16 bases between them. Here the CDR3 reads CASSLKGGAAYEQYF. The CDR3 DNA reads TGTGCCAGCAGTCTAAAAGGCGGGGCAGCCTACGAGCAGTACTTC.

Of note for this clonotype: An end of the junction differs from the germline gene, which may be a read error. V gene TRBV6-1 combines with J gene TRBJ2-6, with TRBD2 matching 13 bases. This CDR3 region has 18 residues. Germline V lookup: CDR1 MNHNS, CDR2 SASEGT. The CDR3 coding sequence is TGTGCCAGCAGTTACGGACTAGCGGGGGCCTCTGGGGCCAACGCCCTGACTTTC. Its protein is CASSYGLAGASGANALTF.

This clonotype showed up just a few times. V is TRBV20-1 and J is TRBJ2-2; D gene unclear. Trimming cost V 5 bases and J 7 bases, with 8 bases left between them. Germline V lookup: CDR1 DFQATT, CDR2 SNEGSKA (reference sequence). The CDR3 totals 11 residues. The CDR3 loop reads CSAWVDGELFF. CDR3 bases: TGCAGTGCTTGGGTCGACGGGGAGCTGTTTTTT.

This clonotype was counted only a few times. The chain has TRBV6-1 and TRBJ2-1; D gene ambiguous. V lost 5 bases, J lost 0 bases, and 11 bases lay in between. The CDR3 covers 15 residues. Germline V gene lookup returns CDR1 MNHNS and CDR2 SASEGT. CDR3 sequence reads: CASSPLSGSYNEQFF. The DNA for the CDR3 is TGTGCCAGCAGTCCCCTGAGTGGCTCCTACAATGAGCAGTTCTTC.

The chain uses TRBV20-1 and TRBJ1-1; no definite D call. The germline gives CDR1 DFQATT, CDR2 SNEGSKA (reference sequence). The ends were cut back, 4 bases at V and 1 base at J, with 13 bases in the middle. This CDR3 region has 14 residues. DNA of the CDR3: TGCAGTGCTAAAGGAAAGTTGGGGAACACTGAAGCTTTCTTT. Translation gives CSAKGKLGNTEAFF.

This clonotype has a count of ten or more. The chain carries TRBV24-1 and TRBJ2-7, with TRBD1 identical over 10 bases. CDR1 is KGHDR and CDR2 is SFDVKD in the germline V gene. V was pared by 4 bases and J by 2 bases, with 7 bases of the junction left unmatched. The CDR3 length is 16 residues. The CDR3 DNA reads TGTGCCACCAGTGAGTTTGGACAGGGGGGCACCTACGAGCAGTACTTC. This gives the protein CATSEFGQGGTYEQYF.

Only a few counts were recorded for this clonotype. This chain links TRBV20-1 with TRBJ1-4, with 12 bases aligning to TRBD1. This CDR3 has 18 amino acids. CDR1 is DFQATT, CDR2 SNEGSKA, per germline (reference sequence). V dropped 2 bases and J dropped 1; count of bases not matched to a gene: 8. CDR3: CSARSGDRGRKTNEKLFF. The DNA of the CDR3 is TGCAGTGCTAGATCCGGGGACAGGGGGCGTAAAACTAATGAAAAACTGTTTTTT.

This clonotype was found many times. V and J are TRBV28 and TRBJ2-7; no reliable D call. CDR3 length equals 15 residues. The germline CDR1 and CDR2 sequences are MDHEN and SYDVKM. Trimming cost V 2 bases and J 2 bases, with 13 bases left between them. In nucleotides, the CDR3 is TGTGCCAGCAGTTTACCCGTTCAGGTGACCTACGAGCAGTACTTC. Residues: CASSLPVQVTYEQYF.

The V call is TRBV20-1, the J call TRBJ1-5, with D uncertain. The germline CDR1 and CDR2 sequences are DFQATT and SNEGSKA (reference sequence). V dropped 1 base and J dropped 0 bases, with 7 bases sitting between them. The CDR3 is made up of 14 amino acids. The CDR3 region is CSARVVDSNQPQHF. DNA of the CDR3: TGCAGTGCTAGAGTAGTAGATAGCAATCAGCCCCAGCATTTT.

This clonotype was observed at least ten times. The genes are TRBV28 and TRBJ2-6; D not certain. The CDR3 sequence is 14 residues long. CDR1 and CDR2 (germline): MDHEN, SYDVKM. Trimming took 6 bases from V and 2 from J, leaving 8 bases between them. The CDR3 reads CASSPAAGANVLTF. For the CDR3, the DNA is TGTGCCAGCAGCCCCGCTGCTGGGGCCAACGTCCTGACTTTC.

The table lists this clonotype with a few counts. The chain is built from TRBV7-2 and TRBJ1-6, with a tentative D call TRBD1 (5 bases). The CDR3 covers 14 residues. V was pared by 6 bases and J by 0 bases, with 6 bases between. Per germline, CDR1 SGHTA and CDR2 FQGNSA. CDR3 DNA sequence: TGTGCCAGCAGGGGGGGCTCCTATAATTCACCCCTCCACTTT. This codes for CASRGGSYNSPLHF.

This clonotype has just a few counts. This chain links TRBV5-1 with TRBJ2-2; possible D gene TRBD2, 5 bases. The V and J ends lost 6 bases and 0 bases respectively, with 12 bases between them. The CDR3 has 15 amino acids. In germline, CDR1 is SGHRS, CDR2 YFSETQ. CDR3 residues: CASKEDLSNTGELFF. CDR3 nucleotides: TGCGCCAGCAAGGAGGATCTTTCGAACACCGGGGAGCTGTTTTTT.

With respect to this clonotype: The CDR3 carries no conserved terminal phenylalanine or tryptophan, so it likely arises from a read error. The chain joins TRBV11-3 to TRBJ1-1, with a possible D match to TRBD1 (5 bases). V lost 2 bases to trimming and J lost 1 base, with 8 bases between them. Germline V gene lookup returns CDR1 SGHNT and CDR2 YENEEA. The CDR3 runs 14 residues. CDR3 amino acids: CASSLRGPNTEAFL. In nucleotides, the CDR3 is TGTGCCAGCAGCTTAAGGGGACCGAACACTGAAGCTTTCCTT.

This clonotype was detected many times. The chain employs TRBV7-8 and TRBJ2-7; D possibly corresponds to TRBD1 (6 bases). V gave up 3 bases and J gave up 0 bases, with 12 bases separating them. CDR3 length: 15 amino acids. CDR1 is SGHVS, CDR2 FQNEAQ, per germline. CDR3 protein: CASSFPTGNSYEQYF. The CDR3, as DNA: TGTGCCAGCAGCTTCCCTACAGGGAACTCCTACGAGCAGTACTTC.

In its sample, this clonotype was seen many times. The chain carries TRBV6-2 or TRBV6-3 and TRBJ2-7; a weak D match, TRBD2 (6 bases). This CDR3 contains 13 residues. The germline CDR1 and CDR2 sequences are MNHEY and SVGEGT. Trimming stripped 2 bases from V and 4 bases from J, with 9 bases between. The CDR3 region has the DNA TGTGCCAGCAGTTACGCGGGGAATTACGAGCAGTACTTC. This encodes CASSYAGNYEQYF.

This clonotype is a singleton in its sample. This CDR3 is CASSFPDLNTGELFF. The CDR3 DNA reads as TGCGCCAGCAGCTTTCCCGACTTGAACACCGGGGAGCTGTTTTTT. This rearrangement joins TRBV5-1 to TRBJ2-2; D is unclear. Germline V gene lookup returns CDR1 SGHRS and CDR2 YFSETQ. V was pared by 2 bases and J by 1 base, with 9 bases between. CDR3 length equals 15 residues.

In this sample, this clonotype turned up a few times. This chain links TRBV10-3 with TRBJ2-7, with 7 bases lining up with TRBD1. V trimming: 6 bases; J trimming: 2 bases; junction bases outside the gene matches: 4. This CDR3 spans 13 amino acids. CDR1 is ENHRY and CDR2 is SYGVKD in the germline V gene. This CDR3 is CAIRTGATYEQYF. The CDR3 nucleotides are TGTGCCATCAGAACAGGGGCTACCTACGAGCAGTACTTC.

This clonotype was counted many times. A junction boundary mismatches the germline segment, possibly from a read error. The CDR3 nucleotides are TGTGCCAGCAGCTTATCAGGGGAAGAGACCCAGTACTTC. Protein sequence: CASSLSGEETQYF. V gene TRBV28 combines with J gene TRBJ2-5; D may be TRBD1 (6 bases). In germline, CDR1 is MDHEN, CDR2 SYDVKM. The CDR3 covers 13 residues. Looking up the rest from reference TRBV28 and TRBJ2-5 gives the full variable domain: DVKVTQSSRYLVKRTGEKVFLECVQDMDHENMFWYRQDPGLGLRLIYFSYDVKMKEKGDIPEGYSVSREKKERFSLILESASTNQTSMYLCASSLSGEETQYFGPGTRLLVL.

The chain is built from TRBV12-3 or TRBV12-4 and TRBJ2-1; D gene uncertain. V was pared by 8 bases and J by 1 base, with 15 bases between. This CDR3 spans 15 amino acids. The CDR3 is CASGVSESSYNEQFF. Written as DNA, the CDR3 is TGTGCCAGCGGGGTTTCCGAAAGTTCCTACAATGAGCAGTTCTTC.

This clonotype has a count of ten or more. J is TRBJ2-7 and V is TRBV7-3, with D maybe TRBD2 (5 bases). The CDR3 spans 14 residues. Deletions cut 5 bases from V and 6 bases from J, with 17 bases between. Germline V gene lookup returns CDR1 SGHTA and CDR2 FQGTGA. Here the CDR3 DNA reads TGTGCCAGCAGCCCACTCGGAGGTTCGGCCGAGCAGTACTTC. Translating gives CASSPLGGSAEQYF.